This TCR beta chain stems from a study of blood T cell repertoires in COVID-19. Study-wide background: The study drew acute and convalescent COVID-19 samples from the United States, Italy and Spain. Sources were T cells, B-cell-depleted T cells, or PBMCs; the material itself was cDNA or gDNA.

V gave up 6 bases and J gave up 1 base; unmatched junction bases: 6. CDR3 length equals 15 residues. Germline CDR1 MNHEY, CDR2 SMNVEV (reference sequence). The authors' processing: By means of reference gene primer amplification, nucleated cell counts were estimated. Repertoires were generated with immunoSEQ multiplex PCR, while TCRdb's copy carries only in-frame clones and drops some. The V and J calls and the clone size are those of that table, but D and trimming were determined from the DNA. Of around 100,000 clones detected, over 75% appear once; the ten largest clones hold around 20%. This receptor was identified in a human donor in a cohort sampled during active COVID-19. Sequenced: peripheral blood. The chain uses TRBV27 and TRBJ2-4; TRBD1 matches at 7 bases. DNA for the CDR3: TGTGCCAGCAGACTTCAGGGGGTGGCCAAAAACATTCAGTACTTC. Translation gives CASRLQGVAKNIQYF.